This paragraph reports one TCR beta chain. Clones were read by immunoSEQ multiplex PCR, and TCRdb kept only the in-frame ones, dropping some. The sample consists of roughly 390,000 clones, about 90% of them appearing once. The data derive from a study of blood T cell repertoires in COVID-19. This receptor was identified in a woman aged 25 to 39 with COVID-19, enrolled during active disease. The specimen was peripheral blood.

The CDR3 loop is CASSDRGRTQYF. The CDR3 DNA reads TGTGCCAGCAGTGACAGGGGGCGAACCCAGTACTTC. The rearrangement uses TRBV2 and TRBJ2-5; TRBD1 agrees at 8 bases. The CDR3 runs to 12 residues. From germline, CDR1 is SNHLY and CDR2 FYNNEI. With 3 bases clipped from V and 8 bases from J, the junction kept 2 bases outside the gene matches.